This entry lists 25 T cell receptor beta chains sequenced from one sample in a study of tumor and adjacent non-tumor tissue in lung cancer. Three rounds of nested PCR, following a modified ARM-PCR protocol, produced the TCRbeta library. Each CDR3 protein is one row after TCRdb ran MiXCR on the multiplex PCR reads. The table has 75,000 to 80,000 distinct CDR3 sequences, around 85% seen once; the top ten hold more than 10%. No cell sorting was done before RNA was extracted from the tissue. Sequencing input: lung tumor tissue. The receptors stem from a woman in her forties or fifties with non-small cell lung cancer.

The chain employs TRBV20-1 and TRBJ2-1; TRBD2 matches 8 bases. J lost 0 bases, V lost 2 bases, and 3 bases had no gene match. The CDR3 covers 15 residues. Germline CDR1 DFQATT, CDR2 SNEGSKA (reference sequence). CDR3 nucleotide sequence: TGCAGTGCTAGACCTAGCGGGCTCTCCTACAATGAGCAGTTCTTC. Amino acids: CSARPSGLSYNEQFF.

Of note for this clonotype: In this CDR3 the conserved last residue, phenylalanine or tryptophan, is missing, so a read error is likely. V and J are TRBV20-1 and TRBJ1-1; 7 bases are a match to TRBD1. The CDR3 consists of 14 residues. The germline gives CDR1 DFQATT, CDR2 SNEGSKA (reference sequence). The V and J ends lost 5 bases and 5 bases, in that order; junction bases with no gene match: 11. The CDR3 DNA reads as TGCAGTGCTTCTCCAGGGGGACTCCGGACTGAAGCTTTCTTA. It translates to CSASPGGLRTEAFL.

Comment on this clonotype: It is likely a read error, because the conserved phenylalanine at the end of the CDR3 is missing. CDR3 sequence reads: CASSLRGQGYTL. CDR3 in DNA: TGTGCCAGCAGTTTGAGGGGACAGGGATACACCTTA. The V gene is TRBV6-5, the J gene TRBJ1-2; TRBD1 agrees at 9 bases. The CDR3 totals 12 residues. J was trimmed by 11 bases and V by 4 bases; bases with no gene match: 5. CDR1 is MNHEY, CDR2 SVGAGI, per germline.

This chain uses TRBV2 with TRBJ2-1; D not certain. The V gene lost 10 bases and the J gene lost 7 bases, with 17 bases spanning the gap. The germline CDR1 and CDR2 sequences are SNHLY and FYNNEI. The CDR3 extends over 13 amino acids. DNA of the CDR3: TGTGCCAACTGCTCCTGGGCGAAGAATGAGCAGTTCTTC. It is translated as CANCSWAKNEQFF.

This clonotype was seen ten or more times. V and J are TRBV20-1 and TRBJ2-1; TRBD1 matches at 9 bases. The CDR3 spans 15 residues. Germline CDR1 is DFQATT and CDR2 is SNEGSKA (reference sequence). V was clipped by 5 bases and J by 7 bases; unmatched bases: 12. The CDR3 DNA sequence: TGCAGTGCTGGGCCGGGACAGGGATTTAGAAATGAGCAGTTCTTC. Translation gives CSAGPGQGFRNEQFF.

V gene TRBV6-5 combines with J gene TRBJ1-3; 7 bases are a match to TRBD1. Germline V CDR1 and CDR2: MNHEY, SVGAGI. The CDR3 contains 14 residues. The CDR3 sequence: CVNTRQGGGNTIYF. In DNA, the CDR3 is TGTGTCAACACTAGACAGGGCGGTGGAAACACCATATATTTT.

For this clonotype: It may be a read error: a sequence one base away is much more abundant. This chain uses TRBV19 with TRBJ2-7, with 10 bases fitting TRBD1. The CDR3 consists of 15 residues. J gave up 6 bases and V 8 bases, and 13 bases lay outside the gene matches. CDR1 and CDR2 (germline): LNHDA, SQIVND (reference sequence). The CDR3, as DNA: TGTGCCAGTGGCAGGAAGGGACAGGGGACCGGCGAGCAGTACTTC. Encoded protein: CASGRKGQGTGEQYF.

Here the CDR3 reads CSETTHLANYGYTF. The DNA of the CDR3 is TGCAGTGAAACTACACATTTAGCTAACTATGGCTACACCTTC. This chain links TRBV20-1 with TRBJ1-2; D ambiguous. This CDR3 has 14 amino acids. Germline loops: CDR1 DFQATT, CDR2 SNEGSKA (reference sequence). The ends were cut back, 7 bases at V and 0 bases at J, with 15 bases in the middle.

With respect to this clonotype: One end of the junction is discordant with germline, which a read error may explain. The chain recombines TRBV20-1 with TRBJ1-6; D not resolved. Germline CDR1 reads DFQATT; CDR2 reads SNEGSKA (reference sequence). The CDR3 runs 20 residues. CDR3 region: CSARRIGVVSRAEQRSPLHF. The CDR3, as DNA: TGCAGCGCTCGACGGATTGGGGTCGTGTCTCGGGCGGAGCAGAGATCACCCCTACACTTT.

This clonotype was picked up one time. This chain joins TRBV4-3 and TRBJ2-7; 8 bases are a match to TRBD1. CDR3 length: 17 residues. The ends lost 0 bases at V and 5 bases at J; junction bases unmatched: 12. The germline gives CDR1 LGHNA, CDR2 YSLEER. CDR3 bases: TGCGCCAGCAGCCAAGATAGGCCGGGACAGGTCCTCGACGAGCAGTACTTC. Amino acid sequence: CASSQDRPGQVLDEQYF.

V gene TRBV21-1 combines with J gene TRBJ1-1. TRBV21-1 is assigned pseudogene status. The CDR3 totals 17 residues. This chain's CDR3 is CVSSKGRSNAMNTEAFF. For the CDR3, the DNA is TGTGTCAGCAGCAAAGGAAGAAGTAACGCGATGAACACTGAAGCTTTCTTT.

Comments on this clonotype: A much more abundant neighbour one base away suggests this may be a read error. This sequence joins TRBV5-6 and TRBJ2-7; D uncertain. The germline gives CDR1 SGHDT, CDR2 YYEEEE. The CDR3 is 13 residues long. The germline V and J ends were trimmed by 0 bases and 0 bases, with 4 bases remaining between them. CDR3 nucleotide sequence: TGTGCCAGCAGCTTGGGCAGCTCCTACGAGCAGTACTTC. Its translation is CASSLGSSYEQYF.

The V call is TRBV20-1, the J call TRBJ1-1; 8 bases agree with TRBD1. CDR3 length: 14 amino acids. V shed 3 bases and J 4 bases; nucleotides not matched to a gene: 7. Per germline, CDR1 DFQATT and CDR2 SNEGSKA (reference sequence). CDR3 region: CSASPWTGTTEAFF. CDR3 bases: TGCAGTGCTAGTCCATGGACAGGGACCACTGAAGCTTTCTTT.

This chain joins TRBV20-1 and TRBJ2-3; tentative D call: TRBD2 (5 bases). CDR1 and CDR2 from the germline V gene are DFQATT and SNEGSKA (reference sequence). The CDR3 has 14 amino acids. V was pared by 4 bases and J by 4 bases, with 15 bases between. CDR3 in amino acids: CSAIRLLLSDTQYF. The DNA for the CDR3 is TGCAGTGCTATCCGACTACTCCTCTCAGATACGCAGTATTTT.

With regard to this clonotype: Germline and junction disagree at one end, which may indicate a read error. The rearrangement uses TRBV29-1 and TRBJ2-3, with TRBD2 matching 7 bases. The CDR3 is 15 residues long. CDR1 SQVTM and CDR2 ANQGSEA come from the germline V gene. This CDR3 reads CSVETGGTHTDTHYF. In DNA, the CDR3 is TGCAGCGTCGAAACGGGGGGAACCCACACAGATACGCACTATTTT.

This chain joins TRBV20-1 and TRBJ2-2; 12 bases fit TRBD1. Unmatched junction bases numbered 16, after V lost 8 bases and J lost 6 bases. Looked up from germline, CDR1 is DFQATT and CDR2 is SNEGSKA (reference sequence). The CDR3 spans 17 residues. The CDR3 nucleotides read TGCAGTACACCCCGCCCCCCGGGACAGGGGGCCTCCGGGGAGCTGTTTTTT. This sequence encodes CSTPRPPGQGASGELFF.

Comments on this clonotype: Its ends do not fully match the called genes, so a read error is possible. The genes are TRBV6-1 and TRBJ1-5; D call uncertain. The CDR3 has 13 amino acids. CDR1 is MNHNS and CDR2 is SASEGT in the germline V gene. CDR3 nucleotide sequence: TGTGCCAGCAGTGAGGTGACAAATCAGCGCCAGCATTTT. Translation gives CASSEVTNQRQHF.

The V gene is TRBV6-1, the J gene TRBJ2-7; no firm D call. Germline CDR1 and CDR2: MNHNS and SASEGT. The CDR3 is 12 amino acids. V dropped 7 bases and J dropped 1 base, with 8 bases sitting between them. Written as DNA, the CDR3 is TGTGCCAGCACTGGGCAGTCCTACGAGCAGTACTTC. Encoded protein: CASTGQSYEQYF.

This clonotype was detected only once. V and J are TRBV29-1 and TRBJ2-7; possible D gene TRBD1, 5 bases. The CDR3 is 14 residues long. Germline V lookup: CDR1 SQVTM, CDR2 ANQGSEA. V lost 4 bases and J 4 bases, leaving 17 bases between the germline ends. CDR3 sequence reads: CSVGSARGRYEQYF. CDR3 nucleotides: TGCAGCGTTGGTTCGGCAAGGGGCCGGTACGAGCAGTACTTC.

This clonotype turned up a few times. A read error may account for a junction end that differs from germline. This rearrangement joins TRBV29-1 to TRBJ2-3; 13 bases match TRBD2. This CDR3 is built from 15 residues. Germline V lookup: CDR1 SQVTM, CDR2 ANQGSEA. Written as DNA, the CDR3 is TGCAGCGTTGGAAGGACTAGCGGGGGCACAGATACGCAATATTTT. This translates into CSVGRTSGGTDTQYF.

Concerning this clonotype: One junction end does not reproduce the germline sequence, and a read error may be involved. This sequence joins TRBV4-2 and TRBJ2-1; 13 bases are shared with TRBD2. The CDR3 runs to 18 residues. Germline-derived CDR1 and CDR2 are LGHNA and YNFKEQ. The chain's CDR3 is CASSYGLAGASSYSEQFF. For the CDR3, the DNA is TGTGCCAGCAGCTACGGACTAGCGGGGGCAAGCTCCTACAGTGAGCAGTTCTTC.

About this clonotype: Compared with germline, one end of the junction differs, possibly owing to a read error. This rearrangement joins TRBV29-1 to TRBJ1-3; unclear D gene. The CDR3 spans 15 residues. Germline CDR1 SQVTM, CDR2 ANQGSEA. The CDR3 sequence is CSVDSGSGSGNTMYF. The DNA for the CDR3 is TGCAGCGTTGATTCAGGCAGCGGCTCTGGAAACACCATGTATTTT.

On this clonotype itself: An end of the junction differs from the germline gene, which may be a read error. The chain combines TRBV6-2 or TRBV6-3 with TRBJ2-2; D is possibly TRBD2 (6 bases). The CDR3 runs 18 residues. The germline gives CDR1 MNHEY, CDR2 SVGEGT. The CDR3 bases are TGTGTCAGCAGTTATTCGATAGCTGGCGGGAAGAACACCGGGGAGCTGTTTTTT. Amino acids: CVSSYSIAGGKNTGELFF.

The rearrangement uses TRBV6-5 and TRBJ2-7; D may be TRBD2 (5 bases). Trimming pared 10 bases from V and 7 bases from J, leaving 23 bases between. CDR3 size: 14 residues. Germline values: CDR1 MNHEY, CDR2 SVGAGI. CDR3 sequence: CAITYSEGLGEQYF. CDR3 coding DNA: TGTGCCATCACTTATAGTGAGGGCTTAGGGGAGCAGTACTTC.

The V call is TRBV7-2, the J call TRBJ2-7, with D maybe TRBD2 (5 bases). V was pared by 9 bases and J by 3 bases, with 21 bases between. CDR3 size: 15 residues. Germline V gives CDR1 SGHTA, CDR2 FQGNSA. CDR3 sequence: CASSEPTAGNYEQYF. DNA for the CDR3: TGTGCCAGTAGCGAGCCGACCGCTGGAAACTACGAGCAGTACTTC.